This T cell receptor beta chain was sequenced during a study of cytomegalovirus exposure and HLA in healthy donors. The study ran its PCR with 60 Vbeta and 13 Jbeta primers. Sequencing used immunoSEQ multiplex PCR; TCRdb keeps in-frame clones, though not all of them. This sample has about 150,000 clones; about four fifths occur once, and the top ten carry approximately 7.7%. The CDR3 length is 15 residues. Per germline, CDR1 SGDLS and CDR2 YYNGEE. The trim removed 4 bases at V and 2 bases at J, leaving 7 bases unmatched. This chain links TRBV9 with TRBJ2-3; 7 nucleotides match TRBD2. This clonotype was sampled from a man younger than 40 in good health and CMV-seropositive. The source material was PBMCs. The CDR3 here is CASSFSGRVTDTQYF. The CDR3 DNA reads as TGTGCCAGCAGCTTTAGTGGGAGGGTCACAGATACGCAGTATTTT. Combining the CDR3 with reference TRBV9 and TRBJ2-3 gives the whole variable domain DSGVTQTPKHLITATGQRVTLRCSPRSGDLSVYWYQQSLDQGLQFLIQYYNGEERAKGNILERFSAQQFPDLHSELNLSSLELGDSALYFCASSFSGRVTDTQYFGPGTRLTVL.